Listed here are 25 T cell receptor beta chains from one sample, sequenced in a study of blood T cell repertoires in COVID-19. Repertoires were generated with immunoSEQ multiplex PCR, while TCRdb's copy carries only in-frame clones and drops some. The table includes over 75,000 clones, 75% to 85% detected once. The sequenced material came from peripheral blood. All receptors come from a woman aged 45-60 years with acute or convalescent COVID-19.

This CDR3 is CASSSRTVTGELFF. In DNA form, the CDR3 reads TGTGCCAGCAGTTCTAGGACTGTAACCGGGGAGCTGTTTTTT. The chain uses TRBV27 and TRBJ2-2; a weak D match, TRBD2 (5 bases). This CDR3 comprises 14 residues. V lost 4 bases and J 5 bases, leaving 11 bases between the germline ends. CDR1 and CDR2 from the germline V gene are MNHEY and SMNVEV (reference sequence).

For the CDR3, the DNA is TGTGCCAGCAGCTTAGCCAGGACTAGCGGGGTGCTCTACGAGCAGTACTTC. Its translation is CASSLARTSGVLYEQYF. The chain carries TRBV7-2 and TRBJ2-7; 12 positions agree with TRBD2. The CDR3 is made up of 17 amino acids. The germline gives CDR1 SGHTA, CDR2 FQGNSA. Trimming cost V 0 bases and J 3 bases; bases outside gene matches: 6.

This chain uses TRBV15 with TRBJ1-5; the D is unclear. Trimming shortened V by 6 bases and J by 0 bases, and 15 bases separated the two germline ends. Germline V gene data show CDR1 as LNHNV and CDR2 as YYDKDF (reference sequence). The CDR3 extends over 16 amino acids. CDR3 nucleotides: TGTGCCACCAGTAACACTATACCAGTTAGCAATCAGCCCCAGCATTTT. This translates into CATSNTIPVSNQPQHF.

This clone was observed a few times. V is TRBV3-1 (or the pseudogene TRBV3-2) and J is TRBJ1-5; TRBD1 matches at 8 bases. CDR3 length equals 15 residues. J lost 3 bases, V lost 3 bases, and 4 bases had no gene match. Germline lookup yields CDR1 LGHDT and CDR2 YNNKEL (reference sequence). The CDR3 bases are TGTGCCAGCAGCCACGGGACAGGAACCAATCAGCCCCAGCATTTT. Its protein product is CASSHGTGTNQPQHF.

The chain uses TRBV7-2 and TRBJ2-1; 11 bases map to TRBD2. The CDR3 totals 17 residues. V was pared by 3 bases and J by 0 bases, with 4 bases of the junction left unmatched. Germline V CDR1 and CDR2: SGHTA, FQGNSA. The CDR3 loop reads CASSFETSGASYNEQFF. CDR3 nucleotides: TGTGCCAGCAGCTTCGAGACTAGCGGGGCCTCCTACAATGAGCAGTTCTTC. The variable domain in full, completed from reference TRBV7-2 and TRBJ2-1, reads GAGVSQSPSNKVTEKGKDVELRCDPISGHTALYWYRQSLGQGLEFLIYFQGNSAPDKSGLPSDRFSAERTGGSVSTLTIQRTQQEDSAVYLCASSFETSGASYNEQFFGPGTRLTVL.

The rearrangement uses TRBV7-2 and TRBJ2-3; no reliable D call. Trimming cost V 0 bases and J 7 bases, with 14 bases left between them. This CDR3 is built from 15 residues. CDR1 and CDR2 from the germline V gene are SGHTA and FQGNSA. Written as DNA, the CDR3 is TGTGCCAGCAGCTTAGCGAGGTATTCAACGAATACGCAGTATTTT. It translates to CASSLARYSTNTQYF.

The CDR3 reads CASSRPTGGKNIQYF. In nucleotides, the CDR3 is TGTGCCAGCAGCCGACCGACAGGGGGCAAAAACATTCAGTACTTC. This chain links TRBV6-2 or TRBV6-3 with TRBJ2-4, with 9 bases identical to TRBD1. The CDR3 consists of 15 residues. Losses at the gene ends were 6 bases for V and 3 bases for J; bases not matched to a gene: 6. Germline values: CDR1 MNHEY, CDR2 SVGEGT.

This clone was recorded once. This chain joins TRBV10-3 and TRBJ1-3, with 7 bases identical to TRBD1. The CDR3 extends over 15 amino acids. V was clipped by 0 bases and J by 4 bases; unmatched bases: 3. Per germline, CDR1 ENHRY and CDR2 SYGVKD. The CDR3, as DNA: TGTGCCATCAGTGAGTCGACAGGGACCGGAAACACCATATATTTT. It translates to CAISESTGTGNTIYF.

This clone was observed a single time. The chain recombines TRBV7-9 with TRBJ1-1, with no clear D. This CDR3 comprises 14 residues. CDR1 is SEHNR and CDR2 is FQNEAQ in the germline V gene (reference sequence). V was shortened by 8 bases and J by 5 bases, with 18 bases between the two germline ends. Written as DNA, the CDR3 is TGTGCCAGCGTCCTCCGGGGAGGTTATACTGAAGCTTTCTTT. It yields the protein CASVLRGGYTEAFF.

The chain uses TRBV5-4 and TRBJ1-2, with TRBD1 matching 10 bases. The CDR3 is made up of 15 amino acids. Trimming removed 3 bases from V and 1 base from J; junction bases left unmatched: 3. Per the germline V gene, CDR1 is SGHNT and CDR2 is YYREEE (reference sequence). CDR3 sequence (DNA): TGTGCCAGCAGCTCGCGGGACAGGGGTAACTATGGCTACACCTTC. Amino acids: CASSSRDRGNYGYTF.

V is TRBV5-1 and J is TRBJ1-1; TRBD1 might be the D (6 bases). This CDR3 spans 15 amino acids. Germline V gene lookup returns CDR1 SGHRS and CDR2 YFSETQ. The V end was cut by 4 bases, the J end by 0 bases, with 13 bases between. The CDR3 DNA sequence: TGCGCCAGCAGCCGACTGGGACACCTGAACACTGAAGCTTTCTTT. Translation gives CASSRLGHLNTEAFF.

V usage is TRBV19 and J usage is TRBJ2-1, with 7 bases fitting TRBD2. CDR3 length: 15 amino acids. Germline CDR1 and CDR2: LNHDA and SQIVND (reference sequence). V was pared by 4 bases and J by 0 bases, with 3 bases of the junction left unmatched. The CDR3 DNA reads TGTGCCAGTAGTACCTGGACTAGCTCCTACAATGAGCAGTTCTTC. Amino acid sequence: CASSTWTSSYNEQFF.

This clone was seen just once. The chain carries TRBV2 and TRBJ1-6, with D perhaps matching TRBD1 (6 bases). This CDR3 has 15 residues. V was trimmed by 4 bases and J by 9 bases, leaving 16 bases between them. Germline lookup yields CDR1 SNHLY and CDR2 FYNNEI. CDR3 sequence reads: CASSGGTGLSSPLHF. CDR3 in DNA: TGTGCCAGCAGTGGAGGAACAGGGCTCAGTTCACCCCTCCACTTT.

The DNA for the CDR3 is TGTGCCAGCAGTTTACCGGGGTACAATGAGCAGTTCTTC. Its protein product is CASSLPGYNEQFF. The chain combines TRBV28 with TRBJ2-1; possibly TRBD2 for D (5 bases). V lost 2 bases, J lost 4 bases, and 6 bases lay in between. This CDR3 comprises 13 residues. In germline, CDR1 is MDHEN, CDR2 SYDVKM.

This chain links TRBV6-5 with TRBJ1-1, with 8 bases that match TRBD1. CDR1 and CDR2 from the germline V gene are MNHEY and SVGAGI. The CDR3 contains 14 residues. The J segment lost 1 base and the V segment lost 6 bases, leaving 4 bases of the junction unmatched. The CDR3 bases are TGTGCCAGCAGATTACAGGGGGAGAACACTGAAGCTTTCTTT. This sequence encodes CASRLQGENTEAFF.

The genes are TRBV7-2 and TRBJ1-1, with 9 bases matching TRBD1. The trim removed 5 bases at V and 3 bases at J, leaving 7 bases unmatched. Germline-derived CDR1 and CDR2 are SGHTA and FQGNSA. CDR3 length equals 15 residues. The CDR3 coding sequence is TGTGCCAGCAGCCCGCAACAGGGGGCGTACACTGAAGCTTTCTTT. This translates into CASSPQQGAYTEAFF.

A few counts support this clone. J is TRBJ2-7 and V is TRBV7-9, with D perhaps matching TRBD2 (5 bases). The V end was cut by 2 bases, the J end by 2 bases, with 13 bases between. The CDR3 runs 15 residues. Germline CDR1 and CDR2: SEHNR and FQNEAQ (reference sequence). The CDR3 DNA reads as TGTGCCAGCAGCTTATCGGGGTCCAATACCTACGAGCAGTACTTC. Its translation is CASSLSGSNTYEQYF.

The V gene is TRBV23-1, the J gene TRBJ1-4, with D unclear. TRBV23-1 is designated an ORF whose function remains uncertain. V was cut by 0 bases and J by 5 bases, with 7 bases left in between. The CDR3 spans 14 residues. CDR3 bases: TGCGCCAGCAGTCAATCTGGACTGAATGAAAAACTGTTTTTT. Translated, it gives CASSQSGLNEKLFF.

The rearrangement uses TRBV6-6 and TRBJ1-6, with 9 positions matching TRBD1. The junction had 4 bases not matched to a gene; V was cut back by 5 bases and J by 5 bases. Germline CDR1 reads MNHNY; CDR2 reads SVGAGI (reference sequence). CDR3 size: 15 residues. The CDR3 protein is CASSGGQGDNSPLHF. The CDR3 region has the DNA TGTGCCAGCAGTGGGGGACAGGGCGATAATTCACCCCTCCACTTT.

This chain connects TRBV6-2 or TRBV6-3 to TRBJ2-7; 9 bases fit TRBD1. Germline V gives CDR1 MNHEY, CDR2 SVGEGT. The CDR3 is 14 amino acids. V was clipped by 5 bases and J by 4 bases; unmatched bases: 6. As DNA, the CDR3 is TGTGCCAGCAGTGTCCGGGACAGGGCGTACGAGCAGTACTTC. Protein product: CASSVRDRAYEQYF.

This clone was counted only a few times. The CDR3 is CAWSSGRLGQGGNQPQHF. CDR3 nucleotide sequence: TGTGCCTGGAGTTCAGGGAGATTAGGACAGGGCGGTAATCAGCCCCAGCATTTT. The chain is built from TRBV30 and TRBJ1-5; TRBD1 aligns across 8 bases. Germline lookup yields CDR1 GTSNPN and CDR2 SVGIG (reference sequence). The trim removed 2 bases at V and 4 bases at J, leaving 16 bases unmatched. The CDR3 runs to 18 residues.

This clone was counted only a few times. This chain connects TRBV4-3 to TRBJ2-1; a weak D match, TRBD1 (6 bases). CDR3 length: 12 residues. The ends were cut back, 6 bases at V and 9 bases at J, with 12 bases in the middle. In germline, CDR1 is LGHNA, CDR2 YSLEER. This chain's CDR3 is CASRGPGVEQFF. The CDR3 bases are TGCGCCAGCAGGGGTCCAGGGGTTGAGCAGTTCTTC.

This clone was found a few times. The chain is built from TRBV5-4 and TRBJ1-5, with a tentative D call TRBD1 (5 bases). The germline CDR1 and CDR2 sequences are SGHNT and YYREEE (reference sequence). The CDR3 runs to 12 residues. The V and J ends lost 2 bases and 11 bases respectively, with 11 bases between them. The DNA of the CDR3 is TGTGCCAGCAGCTTAGGAGAAGGGGCCCAGCATTTT. Amino acids: CASSLGEGAQHF.

Only a few counts were recorded for this clone. V gene TRBV30 combines with J gene TRBJ1-1, with D tentatively TRBD1 (6 bases). Germline lookup yields CDR1 GTSNPN and CDR2 SVGIG (reference sequence). Trimming shortened V by 3 bases and J by 2 bases, and 7 bases separated the two germline ends. The length of the CDR3 is 12 residues. The CDR3 coding sequence is TGTGCCTGGAGAGGGGGAAACACTGAAGCTTTCTTT. Its translation: CAWRGGNTEAFF.

CDR3 region: CASSHWIGTDYSNQPQHF. In DNA form, the CDR3 reads TGTGCCAGCAGCCACTGGATAGGGACAGATTATAGCAATCAGCCCCAGCATTTT. V usage is TRBV4-2 and J usage is TRBJ1-5; TRBD1 matches at 7 bases. CDR3 size: 18 residues. Trimming removed 3 bases from V and 0 bases from J; junction bases left unmatched: 11. Germline V CDR1 and CDR2: LGHNA, YNFKEQ.